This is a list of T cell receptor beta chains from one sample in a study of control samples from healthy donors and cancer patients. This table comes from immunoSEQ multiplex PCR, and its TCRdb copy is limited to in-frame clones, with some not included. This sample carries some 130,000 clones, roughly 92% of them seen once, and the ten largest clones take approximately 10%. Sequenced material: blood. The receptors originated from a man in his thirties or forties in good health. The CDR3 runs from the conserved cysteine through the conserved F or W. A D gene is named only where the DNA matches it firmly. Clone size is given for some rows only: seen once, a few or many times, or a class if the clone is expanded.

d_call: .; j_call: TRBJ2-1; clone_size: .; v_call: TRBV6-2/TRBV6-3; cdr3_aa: CASSPLDEQFF; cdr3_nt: TGTGCCAGCAGCCCCTTGGATGAGCAGTTCTTC
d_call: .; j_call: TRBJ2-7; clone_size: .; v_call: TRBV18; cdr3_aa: CASSPPSGYSYEQYF; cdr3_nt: TGTGCCAGCTCACCACCGTCCGGTTACTCCTACGAGCAGTACTTC
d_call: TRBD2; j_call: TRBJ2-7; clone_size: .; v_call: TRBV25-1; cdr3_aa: CASSDGGAYEQYF; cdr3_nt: TGTGCCAGCAGTGACGGGGGGGCCTACGAGCAGTACTTC
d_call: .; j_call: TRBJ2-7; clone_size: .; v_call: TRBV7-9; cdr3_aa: CASSFLGDSYEQYF; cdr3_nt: TGTGCCAGCAGCTTCCTGGGGGATTCATACGAGCAGTACTTC
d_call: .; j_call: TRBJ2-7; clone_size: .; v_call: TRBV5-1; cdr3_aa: CASSSGQPYEQYF; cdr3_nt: TGCGCCAGCAGCTCCGGACAGCCCTACGAGCAGTACTTC
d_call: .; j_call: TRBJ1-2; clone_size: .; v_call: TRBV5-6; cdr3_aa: CASSLWTAGYTF; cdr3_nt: TGTGCCAGCAGCCTCTGGACAGCCGGCTACACCTTC
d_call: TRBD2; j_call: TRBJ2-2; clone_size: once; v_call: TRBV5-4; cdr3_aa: CASSPGLATGRSGELFF; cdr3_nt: TGTGCCAGCAGCCCGGGACTAGCGACCGGTCGGTCCGGGGAGCTGTTTTTT
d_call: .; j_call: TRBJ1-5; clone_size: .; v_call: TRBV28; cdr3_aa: CASSPEIGTSGLNQPQHF; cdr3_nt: TGTGCCAGCAGCCCCGAAATAGGTACGTCAGGACTCAATCAGCCCCAGCATTTT
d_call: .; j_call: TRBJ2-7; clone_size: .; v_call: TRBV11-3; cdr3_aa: CASSLPGREDEQYF; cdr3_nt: TGTGCCAGCAGCCTCCCAGGAAGGGAGGACGAGCAGTACTTC
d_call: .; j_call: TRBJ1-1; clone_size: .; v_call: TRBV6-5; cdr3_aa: CASSLSGNTEAFF; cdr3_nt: TGTGCCAGCAGTTTATCCGGGAACACTGAAGCTTTCTTT